A selection of T cell receptor beta chains follows, all from one sample in a study of human T cells and chemical hapten exposure. One entry per CDR3 protein, called by TCRdb with MiXCR from the 5' RACE reads. Of more than 140,000 distinct CDR3 sequences listed, 4.1% are singletons. These receptors were taken from a female donor in good health. Both conserved end residues are part of each CDR3. Fields, in order: J gene, V gene, D gene, clone size, CDR3 length, CDR3 DNA, CDR3 protein. The D gene is left open where the match is weak. Rows give clone size only sometimes, using once, few, many, or a class for an expanded clone.

J gene: TRBJ2-3
V gene: TRBV11-2
D gene: TRBD2
clone size: many
CDR3 length: 15
CDR3 DNA: TGTGCCAGCAGCTTTGTATCGGGGGGGCTAGATACGCAGTATTTT
CDR3 protein: CASSFVSGGLDTQYF

J gene: TRBJ1-1
V gene: TRBV12-3/TRBV12-4
D gene: -
clone size: -
CDR3 length: 15
CDR3 DNA: TGTGCCAGCAGCCTCCGAGGAGGATCGAACACTGAAGCTTTCTTT
CDR3 protein: CASSLRGGSNTEAFF

J gene: TRBJ1-6
V gene: TRBV5-4
D gene: -
clone size: -
CDR3 length: 16
CDR3 DNA: TGTGCCAGCAGCTTACAGGGTAGCTCCTATAATTCACCCCTCCACTTT
CDR3 protein: CASSLQGSSYNSPLHF

J gene: TRBJ2-2
V gene: TRBV2
D gene: TRBD1
clone size: few
CDR3 length: 18
CDR3 DNA: TGTGCCAGCAGTGGTGGACAGGGGGAGGTCAGAGGCACCGGGGAGCTGTTTTTT
CDR3 protein: CASSGGQGEVRGTGELFF

J gene: TRBJ2-7
V gene: TRBV13
D gene: -
clone size: few
CDR3 length: 19
CDR3 DNA: TGTGCCAGCAGCTTAGTTGGTCGATTGAGGGCAGGATATTCCGACGAGCAGTACTTC
CDR3 protein: CASSLVGRLRAGYSDEQYF

J gene: TRBJ2-7
V gene: TRBV5-1
D gene: TRBD2
clone size: many
CDR3 length: 15
CDR3 DNA: TGCGCCAGCAGCTTGGATGGGGACTACCAATACGAGCAGTACTTC
CDR3 protein: CASSLDGDYQYEQYF

J gene: TRBJ1-2
V gene: TRBV29-1
D gene: -
clone size: many
CDR3 length: 14
CDR3 DNA: TGCAGCGTTGATGACAGGTCCCCTGGGGGTGGCTACACCTTC
CDR3 protein: CSVDDRSPGGGYTF

J gene: TRBJ1-6
V gene: TRBV25-1
D gene: -
clone size: many
CDR3 length: 12
CDR3 DNA: TGTGCCAGCAGTGGGGGGACTTCACCCCTCCACTTT
CDR3 protein: CASSGGTSPLHF

J gene: TRBJ1-4
V gene: TRBV7-2
D gene: TRBD1
clone size: many
CDR3 length: 14
CDR3 DNA: TGTGCCAGCAGCCGGACAGGGAATAATGAAAAACTGTTTTTT
CDR3 protein: CASSRTGNNEKLFF

J gene: TRBJ2-7
V gene: TRBV2
D gene: -
clone size: many
CDR3 length: 13
CDR3 DNA: TGTGCCAGCAGTGATGGGCGGTTCGGAGAGCAGTACTTC
CDR3 protein: CASSDGRFGEQYF

J gene: TRBJ2-7
V gene: TRBV12-3/TRBV12-4
D gene: -
clone size: many
CDR3 length: 15
CDR3 DNA: TGTGCCAGCAGTTCGGTCGGCGGACCCTCCTACGAGCAGTACTTC
CDR3 protein: CASSSVGGPSYEQYF

J gene: TRBJ2-1
V gene: TRBV20-1
D gene: TRBD2
clone size: many
CDR3 length: 15
CDR3 DNA: TGCAGTGCTTGGGGACTAGCGGGGGGGCCGGGTGAGCAGTTCTTC
CDR3 protein: CSAWGLAGGPGEQFF

J gene: TRBJ1-2
V gene: TRBV7-6
D gene: TRBD1
clone size: many
CDR3 length: 16
CDR3 DNA: TGTGCCAGCAGCTCCTTCCCACAGGGGGCCGACTATGGCTACACCTTC
CDR3 protein: CASSSFPQGADYGYTF

J gene: TRBJ2-5
V gene: TRBV7-2
D gene: -
clone size: many
CDR3 length: 14
CDR3 DNA: TGTGCCAGCAGCTTTCCGCACTTACAAGAGACCCAGTACTTC
CDR3 protein: CASSFPHLQETQYF

J gene: TRBJ1-2
V gene: TRBV24-1
D gene: TRBD1
clone size: many
CDR3 length: 14
CDR3 DNA: TGTGCCACCAGTGATCCCCTGACAGGGGGCGAAGTCGCCTTC
CDR3 protein: CATSDPLTGGEVAF

J gene: TRBJ2-7
V gene: TRBV7-9
D gene: -
clone size: many
CDR3 length: 17
CDR3 DNA: TGTGCCAGCAGCTTAGCGCTACCCCCCCAGGGCACCTACGAGCAGTACTTC
CDR3 protein: CASSLALPPQGTYEQYF

J gene: TRBJ2-1
V gene: TRBV28
D gene: TRBD2
clone size: few
CDR3 length: 16
CDR3 DNA: TGTGCCAGCAGCCCCCTTCCCCCAGCGGGGGCCCATGAGCAGTTCTTC
CDR3 protein: CASSPLPPAGAHEQFF

J gene: TRBJ1-1
V gene: TRBV20-1
D gene: -
clone size: many
CDR3 length: 13
CDR3 DNA: TGCAGTGTTAAGCAGGAGATAAACACTGAAGCTTTCTTT
CDR3 protein: CSVKQEINTEAFF